One sample yielded the 31 T cell receptor beta chains listed below, sequenced in a study of beta chain features in type 1 diabetes. Every bit of the isolated RNA underwent reverse transcription, so sequencing read expressed TCRB transcripts. Some clones are missing from TCRdb's copy, which holds only in-frame ones; the method was immunoSEQ multiplex PCR. The sample lists under 20,000 clones, around 50% occurring once. Sequencing input: stem cell memory CD4+ T cells from blood. The receptors originated from a man younger than 35 in good health.

This clone has a single count. CDR3 protein: CASSHGLAGGTDTQYF. In nucleotides, the CDR3 is TGTGCCAGCAGCCACGGACTAGCGGGGGGCACAGATACGCAGTATTTT. The chain links TRBV11-2 to TRBJ2-3; 13 nucleotides align to TRBD2. Germline V gene lookup returns CDR1 SGHAT and CDR2 FQNNGV. This CDR3 is 16 amino acids long. Trimming took 5 bases from V and 1 from J; bases not matched to a gene: 3.

This rearrangement joins TRBV14 to TRBJ2-1; D is unclear. Trimming took 7 bases from V and 6 from J, leaving 16 bases between them. CDR3 length: 14 residues. CDR1 is SGHDN, CDR2 FVKESK, per germline. The CDR3 DNA reads as TGTGCCAGCACCCCAGTCGACCAGCGCAATGAGCAGTTCTTC. Amino acids: CASTPVDQRNEQFF.

This clone was detected only once. The V and J genes are TRBV30 and TRBJ2-1, with 9 bases fitting TRBD2. J lost 12 bases, V lost 4 bases, and 10 bases had no gene match. Germline V gene lookup returns CDR1 GTSNPN and CDR2 SVGIG (reference sequence). The CDR3 runs to 13 residues. In DNA, the CDR3 is TGTGCCTGGAAAATCCCTAGCGGGATCGGGCAGTTCTTC. It encodes CAWKIPSGIGQFF. Together with reference TRBV30 and TRBJ2-1, the CDR3 gives the full variable domain: SQTIHQWPATLVQPVGSPLSLECTVEGTSNPNLYWYRQAAGRGLQLLFYSVGIGQISSEVPQNLSASRPQDRQFILSSKKLLLSDSGFYLCAWKIPSGIGQFFGPGTRLTVL.

The chain carries TRBV28 and TRBJ2-7; 7 nucleotides match TRBD2. CDR1 MDHEN and CDR2 SYDVKM come from the germline V gene. J was trimmed by 4 bases and V by 5 bases; bases with no gene match: 8. The CDR3 extends over 14 amino acids. CDR3 amino acids: CASSLMGTIYEQYF. CDR3 nucleotide sequence: TGTGCCAGCAGTCTGATGGGGACTATATACGAGCAGTACTTC.

This clone was picked up one time. The chain is built from TRBV10-1 and TRBJ2-5; unclear D gene. The ends were cut back, 3 bases at V and 0 bases at J, with 11 bases in the middle. Germline values: CDR1 WNHNN, CDR2 SYGVQD (reference sequence). This CDR3 is built from 15 residues. In nucleotides, the CDR3 is TGCGCCAGCAGTGATGACACCCTGTACCAAGAGACCCAGTACTTC. Translation gives CASSDDTLYQETQYF.

This chain joins TRBV2 and TRBJ1-4; 8 bases align to TRBD1. The CDR3 covers 14 residues. J gave up 7 bases and V 6 bases, and 7 bases lay outside the gene matches. The V gene's germline CDR1 is SNHLY and CDR2 FYNNEI. The CDR3 sequence is CASRGDRRGEKLFF. CDR3 in DNA: TGTGCCAGCAGAGGGGACAGGCGCGGTGAAAAACTGTTTTTT. Complete variable domain (other parts from reference TRBV2 and TRBJ1-4): EPEVTQTPSHQVTQMGQEVILRCVPISNHLYFYWYRQILGQKVEFLVSFYNNEISEKSEIFDDQFSVERPDGSNFTLKIRSTKLEDSAMYFCASRGDRRGEKLFFGSGTQLSVL.

The chain uses TRBV2 and TRBJ1-4, with 10 bases aligning to TRBD1. The CDR3 is made up of 16 amino acids. Germline V gene data show CDR1 as SNHLY and CDR2 as FYNNEI. The V and J ends lost 5 bases and 5 bases, in that order; junction bases with no gene match: 8. The CDR3 DNA reads TGTGCCAGCAGTAGAGAAGGACAGGGGGAAAATGAAAAACTGTTTTTT. It specifies CASSREGQGENEKLFF.

CDR3 nucleotides: TGCGCCAGCAGCTTGGATAGCAGAGATCAGCCCCAGCATTTT. It translates to CASSLDSRDQPQHF. The chain employs TRBV5-1 and TRBJ1-5, with D unresolved. Germline V gene data show CDR1 as SGHRS and CDR2 as YFSETQ. V was clipped by 0 bases and J by 5 bases, with 9 bases between them. The CDR3 runs to 14 residues.

The chain is built from TRBV7-9 and TRBJ1-5; D gene unclear. The length of the CDR3 is 17 residues. Germline CDR1 and CDR2: SEHNR and FQNEAQ (reference sequence). The V end lost 1 base, the J end lost 0 bases, and 13 bases lay between the germline ends. This chain's CDR3 is CASSLGSQAYSNQPQHF. The CDR3, as DNA: TGTGCCAGCAGCTTAGGATCCCAGGCTTATAGCAATCAGCCCCAGCATTTT.

This clone has a handful of counts. V is TRBV5-1 and J is TRBJ2-5; TRBD1 is a possible D gene (6 bases). The CDR3 length is 13 residues. The V end was cut by 0 bases, the J end by 3 bases, with 6 bases between. Germline CDR1 and CDR2: SGHRS and YFSETQ. In DNA form, the CDR3 reads TGCGCCAGCAGCTTGGACAGGGAAGAGACCCAGTACTTC. Its protein product is CASSLDREETQYF.

This clone was recorded a few times. A read error may produce the germline difference seen at one junction end. This sequence joins TRBV7-3 and TRBJ2-5, with TRBD1 identical over 7 bases. The CDR3 loop spans 15 amino acids. CDR1 and CDR2 from the germline V gene are SGHTA and FQGTGA. For the CDR3, the DNA is TGTGCCAGCAGTTTAAACCCGGGACAGCAAGAGACCCAGTACTTC. Its translation is CASSLNPGQQETQYF.

This clone was detected only once. The chain links TRBV5-4 to TRBJ2-7, with D possibly matching TRBD2 (6 bases). The germline CDR1 and CDR2 sequences are SGHNT and YYREEE (reference sequence). Deletions cut 2 bases from V and 2 bases from J, with 11 bases between. CDR3 size: 14 residues. In DNA, the CDR3 is TGTGCCAGCAGCTTCCGCGGGGCCACCTACGAGCAGTACTTC. Its protein is CASSFRGATYEQYF.

The chain carries TRBV11-3 and TRBJ2-7; D possibly corresponds to TRBD2 (5 bases). This CDR3 is built from 15 residues. Trimming removed 2 bases from V and 3 bases from J, with 14 bases in between. The germline V gene encodes CDR1 SGHNT and CDR2 YENEEA. The CDR3 DNA reads as TGTGCCAGCAGCTTACGTTCGGGATTTGGCTACGAGCAGTACTTC. Its protein product is CASSLRSGFGYEQYF.

V and J are TRBV28 and TRBJ2-7; 8 bases align to TRBD1. The CDR3 length is 14 residues. Germline lookup yields CDR1 MDHEN and CDR2 SYDVKM. V was pared by 5 bases and J by 2 bases, with 5 bases of the junction left unmatched. CDR3 DNA: TGTGCCAGCAGTCCAGGGGGCTTTACCTACGAGCAGTACTTC. As protein: CASSPGGFTYEQYF.

This clone has just one count. The J gene is TRBJ1-5, the V gene TRBV5-1; 7 bases match TRBD1. J lost 4 bases, V lost 2 bases, and 3 bases had no gene match. The CDR3 is 14 residues long. CDR1 and CDR2 (germline): SGHRS, YFSETQ. The CDR3 nucleotides are TGCGCCAGCAGCTTAGGGACAGATAATCAGCCCCAGCATTTT. This codes for CASSLGTDNQPQHF.

This chain links TRBV7-2 with TRBJ2-5; D gene unclear. The CDR3 covers 16 residues. The V end was cut by 2 bases, the J end by 3 bases, with 16 bases between. Germline V lookup: CDR1 SGHTA, CDR2 FQGNSA. CDR3: CASSLYLGGIKETQYF. DNA of the CDR3: TGTGCCAGCAGCTTATATCTTGGCGGAATAAAAGAGACCCAGTACTTC.

The rearrangement uses TRBV5-4 and TRBJ1-6, with D possibly TRBD1 on 5 matching bases. Germline V gene sequence: CDR1 SGHNT, CDR2 YYREEE (reference sequence). The V end was cut by 2 bases, the J end by 7 bases, with 10 bases between. This CDR3 has 14 residues. CDR3 sequence reads: CASSFRQQNSPLHF. DNA of the CDR3: TGTGCCAGCAGCTTTAGACAGCAGAATTCACCCCTCCACTTT.

The gene calls are TRBV11-2 and TRBJ2-7; the match to TRBD1 covers 10 bases. V shed 1 base, J shed 4 bases, and the junction held 7 bases outside the gene matches. This CDR3 spans 16 amino acids. Germline loops: CDR1 SGHAT, CDR2 FQNNGV. The CDR3 reads CASSLAAGTGAYEQYF. DNA of the CDR3: TGTGCCAGCAGCTTAGCCGCCGGGACAGGGGCGTACGAGCAGTACTTC.

The chain couples TRBV7-3 to TRBJ1-1, with TRBD1 identical over 11 bases. CDR3 length: 14 residues. V was clipped by 5 bases and J by 6 bases; unmatched bases: 5. In germline, CDR1 is SGHTA, CDR2 FQGTGA. Here the CDR3 DNA reads TGTGCCAGCAGCCCAGGACAGGGGGCCGCTGAAGCTTTCTTT. It translates to CASSPGQGAAEAFF.

The rearrangement uses TRBV10-3 and TRBJ2-1; 7 bases fit TRBD1. The CDR3 is 14 amino acids. Germline CDR1 ENHRY, CDR2 SYGVKD. With 7 bases clipped from V and 4 bases from J, the junction kept 7 bases outside the gene matches. As DNA, the CDR3 is TGTGCCATCACGGGCAGGGGGATTTACAATGAGCAGTTCTTC. Translation: CAITGRGIYNEQFF.

The rearrangement joins TRBV7-6 to TRBJ1-1, with 11 bases fitting TRBD1. The CDR3 is 16 residues long. Germline CDR1 is SGHVS and CDR2 is FNYEAQ. V lost 4 bases and J lost 5; bases outside the gene matches: 9. The chain's CDR3 is CASSSDRGRGNTEAFF. The CDR3 coding sequence is TGTGCCAGCAGCTCGGACAGGGGGCGCGGGAATACTGAAGCTTTCTTT. The whole variable domain, remainder taken from reference TRBV7-6 and TRBJ1-1, is GAGVSQSPRYKVTKRGQDVALRCDPISGHVSLYWYRQALGQGPEFLTYFNYEAQQDKSGLPNDRFSAERPEGSISTLTIQRTEQRDSAMYRCASSSDRGRGNTEAFFGQGTRLTVV.

The genes are TRBV28 and TRBJ2-7, with 15 bases aligning to TRBD2. The CDR3 is 18 residues long. The J segment lost 3 bases and the V segment lost 5 bases, leaving 11 bases of the junction unmatched. The germline V gene has CDR1 MDHEN and CDR2 SYDVKM. CDR3 in amino acids: CASSLPRTSGRADYEQYF. The CDR3 DNA reads as TGTGCCAGCAGTCTACCTCGGACTAGCGGGAGGGCCGACTACGAGCAGTACTTC.

This clone occurred a few times. This chain connects TRBV7-6 to TRBJ2-1; TRBD2 matches at 9 bases. From germline, CDR1 is SGHVS and CDR2 FNYEAQ. J was trimmed by 5 bases and V by 8 bases; bases with no gene match: 13. This CDR3 is 16 amino acids long. The chain's CDR3 is CASSLVSGSYHNEQFF. In nucleotides, the CDR3 is TGTGCCAGCTCTCTGGTTAGCGGGAGTTATCACAATGAGCAGTTCTTC.

There are a few counts of this clone. The chain couples TRBV7-2 to TRBJ2-7, with 7 positions matching TRBD2. Trimming removed 2 bases from V and 0 bases from J; junction bases left unmatched: 4. Per germline, CDR1 SGHTA and CDR2 FQGNSA. The CDR3 is 15 residues long. In nucleotides, the CDR3 is TGTGCCAGCAGCTTAAGGCGGGGGTCCTCCTACGAGCAGTACTTC. Its protein product is CASSLRRGSSYEQYF.

V is TRBV29-1 and J is TRBJ2-1, with 9 bases identical to TRBD2. CDR3 length: 13 residues. V lost 8 bases and J lost 7; bases outside the gene matches: 9. CDR1 and CDR2 from the germline V gene are SQVTM and ANQGSEA. CDR3 DNA sequence: TGCAGCTCTCGAGGGCGGGGGGGGAATGAGCAGTTCTTC. Protein sequence: CSSRGRGGNEQFF.

The CDR3 here is CASTRTANSPLHF. In DNA form, the CDR3 reads TGTGCCAGTACGAGGACAGCAAATTCACCCCTCCACTTT. The gene calls are TRBV19 and TRBJ1-6; D perhaps matches TRBD1 (6 bases). Germline CDR1 reads LNHDA; CDR2 reads SQIVND (reference sequence). Trimming left V 7 bases short and J 7 bases short, with 11 bases between. The CDR3 has 13 amino acids.

This clone occurred a few times. The chain carries TRBV19 and TRBJ2-5, with 12 bases fitting TRBD1. The J segment lost 5 bases and the V segment lost 9 bases, leaving 13 bases of the junction unmatched. CDR3 length: 16 residues. Germline CDR1 LNHDA, CDR2 SQIVND (reference sequence). CDR3 region: CASSAGGQGAMETQYF. The CDR3 DNA reads as TGTGCCAGCTCGGCGGGGGGACAGGGGGCGATGGAGACCCAGTACTTC.

V gene TRBV13 combines with J gene TRBJ1-2, with 11 bases lining up with TRBD1. The CDR3 covers 18 residues. With 5 bases clipped from V and 5 bases from J, the junction kept 16 bases outside the gene matches. Germline loops: CDR1 PRHDT, CDR2 FYEKMQ (reference sequence). CDR3 DNA: TGTGCCAGCAGCCCCCGAGCCCTCCGGGACAGGGGGGGGTATGGCTACACCTTC. Translating gives CASSPRALRDRGGYGYTF.

The chain's CDR3 is CASSTRTSGVEKLFF. For the CDR3, the DNA is TGCGCCAGCAGCACCCGAACTTCAGGGGTGGAAAAACTGTTTTTT. The V call is TRBV4-3, the J call TRBJ1-4; D might be TRBD1 (6 bases). The V and J ends lost 5 bases and 8 bases respectively, with 18 bases between them. Germline V gene data show CDR1 as LGHNA and CDR2 as YSLEER. The CDR3 spans 15 residues.

The chain uses TRBV11-2 and TRBJ1-2; TRBD1 is a possible D gene (6 bases). The CDR3 extends over 14 amino acids. Trimming took off 5 bases at V and 2 bases at J, with 12 bases between the two ends. Per germline, CDR1 SGHAT and CDR2 FQNNGV. Written as DNA, the CDR3 is TGTGCCAGCAGCCCGACAGGCCAGAACTATGGCTACACCTTC. It is translated as CASSPTGQNYGYTF.

The chain recombines TRBV28 with TRBJ2-7; 9 bases match TRBD1. V trimming: 4 bases; J trimming: 6 bases; junction bases outside the gene matches: 4. Germline V lookup: CDR1 MDHEN, CDR2 SYDVKM. The CDR3 is made up of 13 amino acids. In nucleotides, the CDR3 is TGTGCCAGCAGTTGGGGACAGGGCCGCGAGCAGTACTTC. It yields the protein CASSWGQGREQYF.